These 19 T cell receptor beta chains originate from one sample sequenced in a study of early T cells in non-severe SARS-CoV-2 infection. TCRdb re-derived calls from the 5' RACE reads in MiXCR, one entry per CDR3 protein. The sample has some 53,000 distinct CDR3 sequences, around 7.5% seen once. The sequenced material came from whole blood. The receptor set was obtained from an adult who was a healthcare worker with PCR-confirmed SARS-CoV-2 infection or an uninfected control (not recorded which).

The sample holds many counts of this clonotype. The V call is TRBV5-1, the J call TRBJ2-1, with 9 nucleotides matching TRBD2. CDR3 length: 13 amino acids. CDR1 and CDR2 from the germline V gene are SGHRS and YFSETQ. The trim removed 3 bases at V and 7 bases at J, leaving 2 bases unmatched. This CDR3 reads CASSWTSVNEQFF. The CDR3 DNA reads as TGCGCCAGCAGCTGGACTAGCGTGAATGAGCAGTTCTTC.

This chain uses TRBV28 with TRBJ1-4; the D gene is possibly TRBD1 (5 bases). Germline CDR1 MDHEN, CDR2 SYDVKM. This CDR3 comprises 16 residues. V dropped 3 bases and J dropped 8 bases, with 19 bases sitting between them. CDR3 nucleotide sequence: TGTGCCAGCAGTTTTTGGCAGCAGGGCGGTCCAGAAAAACTGTTTTTT. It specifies CASSFWQQGGPEKLFF.

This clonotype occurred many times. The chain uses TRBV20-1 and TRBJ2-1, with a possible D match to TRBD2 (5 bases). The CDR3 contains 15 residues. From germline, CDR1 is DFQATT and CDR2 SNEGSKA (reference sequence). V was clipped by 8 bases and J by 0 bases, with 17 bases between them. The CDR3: CSTQGSLLSYNEQFF. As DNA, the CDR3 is TGCAGTACCCAAGGGAGCCTCCTCTCCTACAATGAGCAGTTCTTC.

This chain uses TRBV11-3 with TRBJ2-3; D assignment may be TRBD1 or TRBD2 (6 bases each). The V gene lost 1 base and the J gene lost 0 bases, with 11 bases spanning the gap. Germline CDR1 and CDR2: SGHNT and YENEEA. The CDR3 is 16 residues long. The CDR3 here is CASSLGGGTSTDTQYF. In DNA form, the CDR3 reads TGTGCCAGCAGCTTAGGAGGGGGGACAAGCACAGATACGCAGTATTTT.

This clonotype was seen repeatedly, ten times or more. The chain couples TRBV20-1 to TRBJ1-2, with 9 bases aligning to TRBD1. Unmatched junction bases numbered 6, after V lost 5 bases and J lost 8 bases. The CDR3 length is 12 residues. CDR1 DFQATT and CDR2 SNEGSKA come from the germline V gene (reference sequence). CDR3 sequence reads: CSALGTGHGYTF. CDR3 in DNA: TGCAGTGCTCTAGGGACAGGGCACGGCTACACCTTC.

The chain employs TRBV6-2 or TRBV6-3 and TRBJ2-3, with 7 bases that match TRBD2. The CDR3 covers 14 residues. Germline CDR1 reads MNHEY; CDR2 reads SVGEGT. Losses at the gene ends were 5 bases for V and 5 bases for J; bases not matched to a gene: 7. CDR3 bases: TGTGCCAGCAGTCCCCGACTAGCAGGAGATACGCAGTATTTT. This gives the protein CASSPRLAGDTQYF.

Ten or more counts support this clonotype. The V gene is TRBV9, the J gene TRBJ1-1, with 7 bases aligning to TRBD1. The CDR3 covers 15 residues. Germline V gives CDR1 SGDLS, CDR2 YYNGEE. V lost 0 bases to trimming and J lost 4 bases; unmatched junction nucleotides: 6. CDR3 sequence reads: CASSVGRGLITEAFF. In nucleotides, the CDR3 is TGTGCCAGCAGCGTAGGGAGGGGGCTTATCACTGAAGCTTTCTTT.

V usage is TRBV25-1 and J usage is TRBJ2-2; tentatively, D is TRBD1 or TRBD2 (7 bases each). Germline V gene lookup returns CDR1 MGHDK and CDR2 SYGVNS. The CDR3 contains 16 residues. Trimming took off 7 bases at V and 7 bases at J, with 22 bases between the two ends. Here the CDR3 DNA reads TGTGCCAGCACCCCCCCTGTGCAGGGGGGGATCGGGGAGCTGTTTTTT. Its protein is CASTPPVQGGIGELFF.

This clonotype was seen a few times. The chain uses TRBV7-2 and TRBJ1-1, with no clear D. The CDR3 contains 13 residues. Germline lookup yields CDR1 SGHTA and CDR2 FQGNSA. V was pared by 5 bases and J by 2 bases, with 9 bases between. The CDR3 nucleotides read TGTGCCAGCAGCGCCTTCAGAAACACTGAAGCTTTCTTT. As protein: CASSAFRNTEAFF.

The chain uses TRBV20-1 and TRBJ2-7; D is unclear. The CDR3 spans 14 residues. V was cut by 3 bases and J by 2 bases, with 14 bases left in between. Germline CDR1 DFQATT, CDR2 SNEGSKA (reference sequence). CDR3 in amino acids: CSARSAGPTYEQYF. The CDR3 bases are TGCAGTGCTAGGAGTGCAGGTCCCACCTACGAGCAGTACTTC.

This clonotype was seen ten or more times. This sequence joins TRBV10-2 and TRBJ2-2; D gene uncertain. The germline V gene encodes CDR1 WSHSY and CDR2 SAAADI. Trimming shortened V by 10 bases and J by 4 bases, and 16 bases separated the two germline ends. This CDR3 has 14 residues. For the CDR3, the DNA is TGCGCCACCGGACCTCTAGGTTCCACCGGGGAGCTGTTTTTT. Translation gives CATGPLGSTGELFF.

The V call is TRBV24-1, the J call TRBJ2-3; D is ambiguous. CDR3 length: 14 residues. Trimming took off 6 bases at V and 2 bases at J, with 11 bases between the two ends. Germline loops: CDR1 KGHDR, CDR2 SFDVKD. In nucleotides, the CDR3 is TGTGCCACCAGTCCCGAGTGGCCCACAGATACGCAGTATTTT. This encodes CATSPEWPTDTQYF.

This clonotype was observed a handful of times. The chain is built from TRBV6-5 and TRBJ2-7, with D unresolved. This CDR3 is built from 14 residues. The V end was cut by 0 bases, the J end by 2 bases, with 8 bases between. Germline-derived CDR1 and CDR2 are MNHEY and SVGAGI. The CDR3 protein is CASSYSPRAYEQYF. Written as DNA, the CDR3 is TGTGCCAGCAGTTACTCACCCCGAGCCTACGAGCAGTACTTC.

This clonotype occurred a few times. Written as DNA, the CDR3 is TGTGCCAGCAGTAACCCCAGGGGGCCGGGGGCCTACGAGCAGTACTTC. Amino acids: CASSNPRGPGAYEQYF. The J gene is TRBJ2-7, the V gene TRBV6-5; 8 bases align to TRBD1. Germline CDR1 is MNHEY and CDR2 is SVGAGI. The CDR3 has 16 residues. The J segment lost 2 bases and the V segment lost 5 bases, leaving 11 bases of the junction unmatched.

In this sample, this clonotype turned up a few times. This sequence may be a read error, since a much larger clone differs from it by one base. The CDR3 loop is CASSESSGANVLTF. The CDR3 DNA is TGTGCCAGCAGTGAAAGCTCTGGGGCCAACGTCCTGACTTTC. The chain recombines TRBV7-9 with TRBJ2-6; D unclear. Germline CDR1 SEHNR, CDR2 FQNEAQ (reference sequence). This CDR3 is built from 14 residues. The V end was cut by 6 bases, the J end by 0 bases, with 6 bases between.

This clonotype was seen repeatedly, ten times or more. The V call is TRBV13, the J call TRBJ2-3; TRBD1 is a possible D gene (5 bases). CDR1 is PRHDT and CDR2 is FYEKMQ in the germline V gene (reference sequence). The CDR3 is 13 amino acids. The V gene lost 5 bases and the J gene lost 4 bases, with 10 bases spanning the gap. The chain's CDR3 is CASSTTGSDTQYF. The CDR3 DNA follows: TGTGCCAGCAGCACCACAGGATCAGATACGCAGTATTTT. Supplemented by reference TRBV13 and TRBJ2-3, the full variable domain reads AAGVIQSPRHLIKEKRETATLKCYPIPRHDTVYWYQQGPGQDPQFLISFYEKMQSDKGSIPDRFSAQQFSDYHSELNMSSLELGDSALYFCASSTTGSDTQYFGPGTRLTVL.

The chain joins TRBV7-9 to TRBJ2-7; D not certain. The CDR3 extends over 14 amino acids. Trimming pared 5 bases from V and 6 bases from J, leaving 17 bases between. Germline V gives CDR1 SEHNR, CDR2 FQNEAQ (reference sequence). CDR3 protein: CASSLDDGRPEQYF. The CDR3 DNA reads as TGTGCCAGCAGCCTGGACGACGGCAGACCCGAGCAGTACTTC.

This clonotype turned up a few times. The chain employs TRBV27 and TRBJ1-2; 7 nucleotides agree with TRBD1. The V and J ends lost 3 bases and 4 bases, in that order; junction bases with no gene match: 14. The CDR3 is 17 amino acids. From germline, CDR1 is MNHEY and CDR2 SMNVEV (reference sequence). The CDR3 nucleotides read TGTGCCAGCAGTTTGGTGGGACAGCGGATTTCGAGCTATGGCTACACCTTC. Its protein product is CASSLVGQRISSYGYTF.

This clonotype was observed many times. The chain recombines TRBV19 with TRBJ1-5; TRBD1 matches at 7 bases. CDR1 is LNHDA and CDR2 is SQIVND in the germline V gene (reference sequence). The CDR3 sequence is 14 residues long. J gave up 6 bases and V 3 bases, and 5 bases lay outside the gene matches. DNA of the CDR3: TGTGCCAGTAGTATGACCTGGACAGGTCAGCCCCAGCATTTT. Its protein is CASSMTWTGQPQHF.